The 29 T cell receptor beta chains listed next were all sequenced from one sample in a study of technical replicates of blood from a handful of donors. TCRdb keeps only in-frame clones here, not all; method: immunoSEQ multiplex PCR. The table records tens of thousands of clones, approximately 92% of them present only once. Sequencing used PBMCs. The receptors originated from a human donor in good health. Some clones in this sample may be carry-over from other donors' samples.

The J gene is TRBJ1-3, the V gene TRBV4-3, with D possibly matching TRBD1 (6 bases). V was clipped by 1 base and J by 7 bases, with 14 bases between them. Looked up from germline, CDR1 is LGHNA and CDR2 is YSLEER. This CDR3 contains 15 residues. CDR3 sequence reads: CASSQGGQSWNTIYF. CDR3 in DNA: TGCGCCAGCAGCCAAGGAGGACAGTCGTGGAACACCATATATTTT.

V is TRBV6-6 and J is TRBJ2-1; possible D gene TRBD2, 6 bases. The CDR3 covers 11 residues. Germline CDR1 MNHNY, CDR2 SVGAGI (reference sequence). The V end was cut by 4 bases, the J end by 13 bases, with 11 bases between. Here the CDR3 reads CASSSPDYQFF. Written as DNA, the CDR3 is TGTGCCAGCAGTTCCCCGGACTACCAGTTCTTC.

The chain joins TRBV6-1 to TRBJ1-5; D is undetermined. Per germline, CDR1 MNHNS and CDR2 SASEGT. Trimming removed 3 bases at V and 4 bases at J, with 13 bases between. This CDR3 spans 15 amino acids. The CDR3 DNA is TGTGCCAGCAGTGAGGGCAGGATAAGGAATCAGCCCCAGCATTTT. It translates to CASSEGRIRNQPQHF.

The chain employs TRBV5-6 and TRBJ1-1, with 7 positions matching TRBD1. Germline V gene sequence: CDR1 SGHDT, CDR2 YYEEEE. V gave up 7 bases and J gave up 3 bases; unmatched junction bases: 15. The CDR3 covers 16 residues. CDR3 sequence (DNA): TGTGCCAGCGTTACCAAGGGGGCACAGCATTACACTGAAGCTTTCTTT. It is translated as CASVTKGAQHYTEAFF.

The chain employs TRBV5-1 and TRBJ2-3, with TRBD2 matching over 10 bases. The junction had 0 bases not matched to a gene; V was cut back by 1 base and J by 4 bases. This CDR3 contains 14 residues. Germline values: CDR1 SGHRS, CDR2 YFSETQ. For the CDR3, the DNA is TGCGCCAGCAGCTTGACTAGCGGGGCAGATACGCAGTATTTT. Its protein is CASSLTSGADTQYF.

The rearrangement links TRBV19 to TRBJ2-7; 9 bases line up with TRBD1. Germline CDR1 is LNHDA and CDR2 is SQIVND (reference sequence). CDR3 length equals 13 residues. V lost 5 bases, J lost 5 bases, and 4 bases stayed unmatched. For the CDR3, the DNA is TGTGCCAGTAGTCGGACAGGGGCCCACGAGCAGTACTTC. It yields the protein CASSRTGAHEQYF. Full variable domain (remainder filled in from reference TRBV19 and TRBJ2-7): DGGITQSPKYLFRKEGQNVTLSCEQNLNHDAMYWYRQDPGQGLRLIYYSQIVNDFQKGDIAEGYSVSREKKESFPLTVTSAQKNPTAFYLCASSRTGAHEQYFGPGTRLTVT.

This chain uses TRBV30 with TRBJ1-5; D is uncertain. Germline assignment: CDR1 GTSNPN and CDR2 SVGIG (reference sequence). The CDR3 length is 12 residues. The V end was cut by 2 bases, the J end by 9 bases, with 11 bases between. DNA of the CDR3: TGTGCCTGGAGTCCCCGGGGAGGGCCCCAGCATTTT. Its protein product is CAWSPRGGPQHF. Complete variable domain (other parts from reference TRBV30 and TRBJ1-5): SQTIHQWPATLVQPVGSPLSLECTVEGTSNPNLYWYRQAAGRGLQLLFYSVGIGQISSEVPQNLSASRPQDRQFILSSKKLLLSDSGFYLCAWSPRGGPQHFGDGTRLSIL.

The chain has TRBV14 and TRBJ2-2; the match to TRBD2 covers 9 bases. V lost 6 bases to trimming and J lost 2 bases; unmatched junction nucleotides: 4. CDR1 is SGHDN, CDR2 FVKESK, per germline. CDR3 length: 15 amino acids. CDR3 sequence (DNA): TGTGCCAGCAGGATGGGACTAGCCAACACCGGGGAGCTGTTTTTT. Encoded protein: CASRMGLANTGELFF.

This clone was found once. This rearrangement joins TRBV7-8 to TRBJ1-5; D unresolved. Trimming removed 7 bases from V and 6 bases from J, with 13 bases in between. This CDR3 spans 13 amino acids. The germline V gene has CDR1 SGHVS and CDR2 FQNEAQ. This chain's CDR3 is CASNPYPGQPQHF. The CDR3 nucleotides read TGTGCCAGCAACCCCTATCCGGGTCAGCCCCAGCATTTT.

This chain links TRBV25-1 with TRBJ2-3; D ambiguous. Germline loops: CDR1 MGHDK, CDR2 SYGVNS. CDR3 size: 10 residues. V shed 6 bases and J shed 4 bases, with 2 bases lying between them. CDR3 DNA: TGTGCCAGCAGCGCAGATACGCAGTATTTT. Protein: CASSADTQYF.

J is TRBJ1-5 and V is TRBV30; D is uncertain. The germline V gene has CDR1 GTSNPN and CDR2 SVGIG (reference sequence). V was shortened by 1 base and J by 5 bases, with 6 bases between the two germline ends. The CDR3 spans 12 residues. The CDR3 here is CAWSADHQPQHF. Written as DNA, the CDR3 is TGTGCCTGGAGTGCAGATCATCAGCCCCAGCATTTT.

The chain employs TRBV11-2 and TRBJ1-2; D uncertain. The CDR3 sequence is 15 residues long. Germline CDR1 SGHAT, CDR2 FQNNGV. V lost 3 bases, J lost 0 bases, and 11 bases lay in between. The CDR3 DNA sequence: TGTGCCAGCAGCTTGCACAGACAAACTAACTATGGCTACACCTTC. Its protein is CASSLHRQTNYGYTF.

The chain couples TRBV20-1 to TRBJ1-3; D is unclear. From germline, CDR1 is DFQATT and CDR2 SNEGSKA (reference sequence). V shed 1 base and J shed 9 bases, with 7 bases lying between them. The CDR3 has 11 amino acids. CDR3 sequence: CSARVGGTIYF. DNA of the CDR3: TGCAGTGCTAGAGTGGGAGGCACCATATATTTT.

This chain's CDR3 is CAWNQDRAGGNEKLFF. In nucleotides, the CDR3 is TGTGCCTGGAACCAGGACAGGGCAGGAGGTAATGAAAAACTGTTTTTT. This sequence joins TRBV30 and TRBJ1-4, with TRBD1 matching over 8 bases. This CDR3 is built from 16 residues. J lost 4 bases, V lost 4 bases, and 11 bases had no gene match. The germline V gene encodes CDR1 GTSNPN and CDR2 SVGIG (reference sequence).

This clone was recorded a few times. The rearrangement links TRBV30 to TRBJ1-1; no firm D call. The length of the CDR3 is 13 residues. The ends were cut back, 2 bases at V and 4 bases at J, with 11 bases in the middle. CDR1 GTSNPN and CDR2 SVGIG come from the germline V gene (reference sequence). CDR3 bases: TGTGCCTGGAGTCCCCGGGTGGGCACTGAAGCTTTCTTT. This translates into CAWSPRVGTEAFF.

The rearrangement links TRBV7-2 to TRBJ2-5, with 11 nucleotides matching TRBD2. V gave up 7 bases and J gave up 5 bases; unmatched junction bases: 15. This CDR3 comprises 17 residues. Germline CDR1 is SGHTA and CDR2 is FQGNSA. The CDR3 DNA reads as TGTGCCAGCACCAAAGGGGCTAGCGGGGGGCCGGCGGAGACCCAGTACTTC. It translates to CASTKGASGGPAETQYF.

This chain connects TRBV7-2 to TRBJ1-6; TRBD1 matches 7 bases. V dropped 1 base and J dropped 7; count of bases not matched to a gene: 4. The CDR3 has 15 residues. Germline loops: CDR1 SGHTA, CDR2 FQGNSA. The CDR3 sequence is CASSLEGADNSPLHF. The CDR3 coding sequence is TGTGCCAGCAGCTTAGAGGGGGCAGACAATTCACCCCTCCACTTT.

This clone was seen only once. V usage is TRBV7-2 and J usage is TRBJ2-7, with 9 bases matching TRBD1. With 5 bases clipped from V and 2 bases from J, the junction kept 10 bases outside the gene matches. CDR1 and CDR2 from the germline V gene are SGHTA and FQGNSA. The CDR3 is 16 amino acids. The CDR3 coding sequence is TGTGCCAGCAGCAGCCCCGGGACAGGGAAGCCCTACGAGCAGTACTTC. Encoded protein: CASSSPGTGKPYEQYF. Supplemented by reference TRBV7-2 and TRBJ2-7, the full variable domain reads GAGVSQSPSNKVTEKGKDVELRCDPISGHTALYWYRQSLGQGLEFLIYFQGNSAPDKSGLPSDRFSAERTGGSVSTLTIQRTQQEDSAVYLCASSSPGTGKPYEQYFGPGTRLTVT.

The chain is built from TRBV9 and TRBJ2-2; tentatively, D is TRBD1 (5 bases). This CDR3 is built from 15 residues. V lost 4 bases and J 3 bases, leaving 13 bases between the germline ends. Per the germline V gene, CDR1 is SGDLS and CDR2 is YYNGEE. CDR3 amino acids: CASSPQGVDTGELFF. As DNA, the CDR3 is TGTGCCAGCAGCCCCCAGGGCGTGGACACCGGGGAGCTGTTTTTT.

The chain couples TRBV6-1 to TRBJ2-7; possible D gene TRBD1, 6 bases. The V and J ends lost 8 bases and 2 bases respectively, with 16 bases between them. Germline-derived CDR1 and CDR2 are MNHNS and SASEGT. The CDR3 runs to 14 residues. The CDR3 here is CASLARDTAYEQYF. The CDR3 DNA reads TGTGCCAGCTTGGCCAGGGACACCGCCTACGAGCAGTACTTC.

The J gene is TRBJ2-3, the V gene TRBV6-4; D may be TRBD2 (7 bases). Germline V gene sequence: CDR1 MRHNA, CDR2 SNTAGT. V gave up 9 bases and J gave up 6 bases, with 37 bases separating them. The CDR3 sequence is 20 residues long. CDR3 in amino acids: CARSQTALNKRGARFDTQYF. The CDR3 DNA follows: TGTGCCAGATCTCAGACAGCCCTGAACAAACGGGGGGCACGCTTCGATACGCAGTATTTT.

The rearrangement joins TRBV5-1 to TRBJ2-1; the match to TRBD2 covers 8 bases. V lost 4 bases, J lost 15 bases, and 12 bases stayed unmatched. CDR1 is SGHRS, CDR2 YFSETQ, per germline. CDR3 length: 13 amino acids. The CDR3 reads CASSPEGREVWFF. CDR3 bases: TGCGCCAGCAGCCCAGAGGGGCGGGAGGTGTGGTTCTTC.

The rearrangement links TRBV11-2 to TRBJ1-2, with 8 bases lining up with TRBD1. CDR1 is SGHAT and CDR2 is FQNNGV in the germline V gene. The V and J ends lost 3 bases and 8 bases, in that order; junction bases with no gene match: 11. The CDR3 has 15 amino acids. In DNA, the CDR3 is TGTGCCAGCAGCTTCGTGGCAGGGGGCCGAGGGGGCTACACCTTC. It yields the protein CASSFVAGGRGGYTF.

V gene TRBV11-2 combines with J gene TRBJ2-3; no definite D call. The CDR3 consists of 18 residues. Trimming left V 3 bases short and J 5 bases short, with 24 bases between. The germline CDR1 and CDR2 sequences are SGHAT and FQNNGV. This CDR3 reads CASSFPLPRTPGLDTQYF. As DNA, the CDR3 is TGTGCCAGCAGCTTCCCGTTGCCTCGCACTCCGGGTTTAGATACGCAGTATTTT.

V usage is TRBV4-2 and J usage is TRBJ2-2; 11 bases match TRBD2. V was clipped by 1 base and J by 7 bases; unmatched bases: 8. The CDR3 is made up of 17 amino acids. The germline CDR1 and CDR2 sequences are LGHNA and YNFKEQ. The CDR3 here is CASSQARLAGGLGELFF. The CDR3 nucleotides read TGTGCCAGCAGCCAAGCACGGCTAGCGGGAGGCCTCGGGGAGCTGTTTTTT.

The chain joins TRBV6-1 to TRBJ2-7; TRBD1 agrees at 11 bases. The V gene's germline CDR1 is MNHNS and CDR2 SASEGT. The CDR3 sequence is 13 residues long. Trimming took 8 bases from V and 3 from J; bases not matched to a gene: 3. The CDR3 nucleotides read TGTGCCAGCGTAGGGACAGGGGGCTACGAGCAGTACTTC. Amino acid sequence: CASVGTGGYEQYF.

V gene TRBV7-2 combines with J gene TRBJ1-2, with 9 bases lining up with TRBD1. The CDR3 loop spans 12 amino acids. Germline CDR1 is SGHTA and CDR2 is FQGNSA. Trimming took 9 bases from V and 8 from J; bases not matched to a gene: 7. CDR3 sequence (DNA): TGTGCCAGTATAAGGGACAGGGAAGGCTACACCTTC. Amino acid sequence: CASIRDREGYTF.

This chain connects TRBV2 to TRBJ1-6, with a possible D match to TRBD1 (6 bases). The CDR3 loop spans 17 amino acids. V shed 6 bases and J shed 6 bases, with 21 bases lying between them. In germline, CDR1 is SNHLY, CDR2 FYNNEI. The CDR3 here is CASSRGGRGTGNSPLHF. DNA for the CDR3: TGTGCCAGCAGCCGGGGCGGCAGGGGAACCGGTAATTCACCCCTCCACTTT.

This clone was seen once. V usage is TRBV7-9 and J usage is TRBJ2-7, with a tentative D call TRBD1 (5 bases). The CDR3 sequence is 13 residues long. Germline lookup yields CDR1 SEHNR and CDR2 FQNEAQ (reference sequence). Trimming shortened V by 6 bases and J by 1 base, and 10 bases separated the two germline ends. The CDR3 loop is CASRGPGSYEQYF. CDR3 bases: TGTGCCAGCAGGGGGCCAGGGTCCTACGAGCAGTACTTC.